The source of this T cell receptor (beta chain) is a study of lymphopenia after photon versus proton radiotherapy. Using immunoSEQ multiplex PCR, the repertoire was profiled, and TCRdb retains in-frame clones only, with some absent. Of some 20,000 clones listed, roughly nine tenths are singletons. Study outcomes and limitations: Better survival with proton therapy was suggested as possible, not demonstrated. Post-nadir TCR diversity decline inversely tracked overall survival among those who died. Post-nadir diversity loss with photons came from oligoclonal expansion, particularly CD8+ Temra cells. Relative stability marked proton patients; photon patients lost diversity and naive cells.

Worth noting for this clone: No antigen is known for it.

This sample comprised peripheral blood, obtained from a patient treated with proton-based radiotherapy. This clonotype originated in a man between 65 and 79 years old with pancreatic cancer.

The DNA of the CDR3 is TGTGCCAGCAGCTTAGATTGGGGTCTTAGGGGACAAACCTACGAGCAGTACTTC. Its translation is CASSLDWGLRGQTYEQYF. The V gene is TRBV11-3, the J gene TRBJ2-7, with a weak D call TRBD1 (6 bases). Germline-derived CDR1 and CDR2 are SGHNT and YENEEA. CDR3 size: 18 residues. Trimming took 0 bases from V and 2 from J, leaving 20 bases between them. Full variable domain (outside the CDR3, taken from reference TRBV11-3 and TRBJ2-7): EAGVVQSPRYKIIEKKQPVAFWCNPISGHNTLYWYLQNLGQGPELLIRYENEEAVDDSQLPKDRFSAERLKGVDSTLKIQPAELGDSAVYLCASSLDWGLRGQTYEQYFGPGTRLTVT.